Shown below are 21 T cell receptor beta chains from a single sample sequenced in a study of vaccination and CD4 T cells after COVID-19. Sample treatment: roughly nine-day PBMC culture with coronavirus spike peptide pools or control peptides (ViraFEST assay). Sequence data for DNA of cultured CD4+ T cells were generated by the Oncomine TCR Beta short-read assay. From the PCR reads, TCRdb called clonotypes with MiXCR, one entry per CDR3 protein. This sample has 9,500 to 15,000 distinct CDR3 sequences; 50% to 55% occur once, and the top ten carry about 18%. The antigens these receptors bind are not known. Sequences were derived from cultured CD4+ T cells from blood, sampled after SARS-CoV-2 vaccination. The receptors here all came from a human donor with COVID-19.

A single count supports this clonotype. The chain links TRBV2 to TRBJ1-5, with TRBD1 matching over 10 bases. The CDR3 is 14 amino acids. Germline CDR1 and CDR2: SNHLY and FYNNEI. V lost 4 bases to trimming and J lost 6 bases; unmatched junction nucleotides: 3. The CDR3 protein is CASSGQGASQPQHF. The CDR3 region has the DNA TGTGCCAGCAGTGGACAGGGGGCAAGTCAGCCCCAGCATTTT.

CDR3: CASSPGGRVNSPLHF. CDR3 coding DNA: TGTGCCAGCAGCCCGGGTGGCAGGGTGAATTCACCCCTCCACTTT. The V gene is TRBV27, the J gene TRBJ1-6, with a weak D call TRBD1 (5 bases). Germline CDR1 and CDR2: MNHEY and SMNVEV (reference sequence). Trimming took off 6 bases at V and 7 bases at J, with 16 bases between the two ends. CDR3 length: 15 residues.

This clonotype has a handful of counts. The chain combines TRBV20-1 with TRBJ1-6; D not certain. The germline V gene has CDR1 DFQATT and CDR2 SNEGSKA (reference sequence). This CDR3 contains 20 residues. Between the trimmed V and J ends, which lost 0 bases and 1 base, there was a span of 22 bases. CDR3 DNA sequence: TGCAGTGCTAGAGATACAAGGCCCGTGTTACGGGGATCCTATAATTCACCCCTCCACTTT. It is translated as CSARDTRPVLRGSYNSPLHF.

The chain links TRBV5-8 to TRBJ1-5, with a possible D match to TRBD1 (6 bases). Per germline, CDR1 SGHTS and CDR2 YDEGEE. The V end lost 4 bases, the J end lost 0 bases, and 17 bases lay between the germline ends. The CDR3 spans 17 residues. The CDR3 region is CASSPGQLVGSNQPQHF. The CDR3 nucleotides read TGTGCCAGCAGCCCAGGACAGTTGGTCGGTAGCAATCAGCCCCAGCATTTT. The entire variable domain, with the rest obtained from reference TRBV5-8 and TRBJ1-5, is as follows: EAGVTQSPTHLIKTRGQQATLRCSPISGHTSVYWYQQALGLGLQFLLWYDEGEERNRGNFPPRFSGRQFPNYSSELNVNALELEDSALYLCASSPGQLVGSNQPQHFGDGTRLSIL.

The CDR3 coding sequence is TGTGCCAGCAGTGAGGGGGGCCATTATAGCAATCAGCCCCAGCATTTT. Protein: CASSEGGHYSNQPQHF. This rearrangement joins TRBV6-1 to TRBJ1-5, with D possibly matching TRBD1 (6 bases). The V gene lost 3 bases and the J gene lost 0 bases, with 12 bases spanning the gap. This CDR3 contains 16 residues. CDR1 is MNHNS, CDR2 SASEGT, per germline.

Only a few counts were recorded for this clonotype. The V gene is TRBV18, the J gene TRBJ2-5; D is unresolved. This CDR3 has 16 residues. V lost 3 bases and J lost 1, with 15 bases in between. Germline CDR1 reads KGHSH; CDR2 reads LQKENI. The CDR3 nucleotides are TGTGCCAGCTCACCGGCCCTTACGAGCCTCCAAGAGACCCAGTACTTC. Amino acid sequence: CASSPALTSLQETQYF. The full variable domain, with the rest looked up from reference TRBV18 and TRBJ2-5, is NAGVMQNPRHLVRRRGQEARLRCSPMKGHSHVYWYRQLPEEGLKFMVYLQKENIIDESGMPKERFSAEFPKEGPSILRIQQVVRGDSAAYFCASSPALTSLQETQYFGPGTRLLVL.

This clonotype has more than one count but fewer than ten. The V and J genes are TRBV7-8 and TRBJ1-6; tentatively, D is TRBD1 (5 bases). The germline V and J ends were trimmed by 7 bases and 0 bases, with 16 bases remaining between them. This CDR3 contains 17 residues. Germline CDR1 and CDR2: SGHVS and FQNEAQ. In DNA, the CDR3 is TGTGCCAGCACCCTGGATGGGGGGAGCTCCTATAATTCACCCCTCCACTTT. Its protein product is CASTLDGGSSYNSPLHF.

A few counts support this clonotype. The V gene is TRBV5-4, the J gene TRBJ1-1, with 8 bases fitting TRBD1. CDR3 length equals 18 residues. V trimming: 3 bases; J trimming: 2 bases; junction bases outside the gene matches: 15. CDR1 and CDR2 from the germline V gene are SGHNT and YYREEE (reference sequence). The CDR3 loop reads CASSYLGRGLTFNTEAFF. The CDR3 DNA is TGTGCCAGCAGCTATCTGGGCAGGGGGCTTACTTTTAACACTGAAGCTTTCTTT.

V is TRBV7-6 and J is TRBJ1-6; the D gene is possibly TRBD1 (5 bases). CDR1 and CDR2 from the germline V gene are SGHVS and FNYEAQ. The CDR3 is made up of 14 amino acids. The V and J ends lost 5 bases and 9 bases respectively, with 14 bases between them. The CDR3 region has the DNA TGTGCCAGCAGCCGACCGGGGGTTAGTTCACCCCTCCACTTT. This codes for CASSRPGVSSPLHF.

The genes are TRBV12-3 or TRBV12-4 and TRBJ1-5, with a tentative D call TRBD1 (5 bases). The CDR3 has 14 residues. V dropped 5 bases and J dropped 0 bases, with 8 bases sitting between them. CDR3 DNA sequence: TGTGCCAGCAGTCTTACAGGTAGCAATCAGCCCCAGCATTTT. It specifies CASSLTGSNQPQHF.

In its sample, this clonotype was seen a few times. The V gene is TRBV6-1, the J gene TRBJ2-2, with 8 bases identical to TRBD2. This CDR3 spans 14 amino acids. Germline trimming cut 8 bases from V and 4 bases from J; bases unmatched to any gene: 6. Germline V CDR1 and CDR2: MNHNS, SASEGT. CDR3: CASRSLAGTGELFF. The CDR3 region has the DNA TGTGCCAGCCGGAGCCTAGCGGGCACCGGGGAGCTGTTTTTT.

The chain is built from TRBV5-8 and TRBJ2-6; D is uncertain. Trimming cost V 0 bases and J 0 bases, with 10 bases left between them. The CDR3 loop spans 17 amino acids. Germline V gene sequence: CDR1 SGHTS, CDR2 YDEGEE. This CDR3 reads CASSLVGKGSGANVLTF. Written as DNA, the CDR3 is TGTGCCAGCAGCTTGGTCGGAAAGGGCTCTGGGGCCAACGTCCTGACTTTC.

The chain recombines TRBV10-3 with TRBJ2-3; 10 bases agree with TRBD2. The CDR3 is made up of 14 amino acids. Germline V gene lookup returns CDR1 ENHRY and CDR2 SYGVKD. The ends lost 6 bases at V and 4 bases at J; junction bases unmatched: 4. CDR3 residues: CAIRSAGGPDTQYF. CDR3 coding DNA: TGTGCCATCAGATCAGCGGGGGGGCCAGATACGCAGTATTTT.

This chain links TRBV20-1 with TRBJ1-6; weak D call: TRBD1 (6 bases). The V gene lost 2 bases and the J gene lost 4 bases, with 12 bases spanning the gap. The CDR3 is 15 amino acids. Germline V gene lookup returns CDR1 DFQATT and CDR2 SNEGSKA (reference sequence). This CDR3 reads CSARRGVGYNSPLHF. The CDR3 nucleotides read TGCAGTGCTAGAAGGGGGGTTGGGTATAATTCACCCCTCCACTTT.

The CDR3 protein is CASSQRGGFGYTF. The DNA for the CDR3 is TGTGCCAGCAGCCAAAGAGGGGGCTTTGGCTACACCTTC. The rearrangement joins TRBV7-2 to TRBJ1-2, with 7 positions matching TRBD1. The CDR3 runs 13 residues. The V gene end was trimmed by 5 bases and the J gene end by 7 bases; junction bases not matched to a gene: 7. Germline CDR1 reads SGHTA; CDR2 reads FQGNSA.

The DNA for the CDR3 is TGTGCCAGCAGTTTTGTAGCACTCGGAGAGCAGTACTTC. Translating gives CASSFVALGEQYF. The chain uses TRBV28 and TRBJ2-7; D is undetermined. V was cut by 3 bases and J by 7 bases, with 13 bases left in between. The CDR3 extends over 13 amino acids. Germline assignment: CDR1 MDHEN and CDR2 SYDVKM.

The V call is TRBV2, the J call TRBJ1-5, with TRBD1 identical over 7 bases. Per germline, CDR1 SNHLY and CDR2 FYNNEI. The CDR3 contains 12 residues. Trimming took 6 bases from V and 6 from J; bases not matched to a gene: 2. The CDR3 sequence: CASSAGGQPQHF. In DNA form, the CDR3 reads TGTGCCAGCAGCGCAGGGGGTCAGCCCCAGCATTTT.

The chain is built from TRBV6-5 and TRBJ1-5; unclear D gene. Germline V gene lookup returns CDR1 MNHEY and CDR2 SVGAGI. V shed 0 bases and J shed 7 bases, with 7 bases lying between them. This CDR3 is 13 amino acids long. CDR3 sequence: CASSYSLPQPQHF. CDR3 nucleotides: TGTGCCAGCAGTTACTCTCTTCCCCAGCCCCAGCATTTT.

V is TRBV4-1 and J is TRBJ1-2; D uncertain. The germline CDR1 and CDR2 sequences are MGHRA and YSYEKL. Trimming took off 0 bases at V and 4 bases at J, with 6 bases between the two ends. The CDR3 spans 13 residues. The CDR3, as DNA: TGCGCCAGCAGCCAAGAAGGAGGCTATGGCTACACCTTC. Its translation is CASSQEGGYGYTF.

This chain joins TRBV21-1 and TRBJ2-7; TRBD1 is the table's D call, not checked against the DNA. TRBV21-1 is a recognized pseudogene. This CDR3 has 15 amino acids. The CDR3 DNA is TGTGCCAGCAGCCCTCGAAGGGGGAGGCCCTACGAGCAGTACTTC. This encodes CASSPRRGRPYEQYF.

This chain uses TRBV6-5 with TRBJ1-5; TRBD1 might be the D (6 bases). There are 15 residues in the CDR3. V lost 2 bases and J 7 bases, leaving 15 bases between the germline ends. Germline values: CDR1 MNHEY, CDR2 SVGAGI. In DNA, the CDR3 is TGTGCCAGCAGTTACACTCAGGGGAGGGGGCAGCCCCAGCATTTT. It encodes CASSYTQGRGQPQHF.